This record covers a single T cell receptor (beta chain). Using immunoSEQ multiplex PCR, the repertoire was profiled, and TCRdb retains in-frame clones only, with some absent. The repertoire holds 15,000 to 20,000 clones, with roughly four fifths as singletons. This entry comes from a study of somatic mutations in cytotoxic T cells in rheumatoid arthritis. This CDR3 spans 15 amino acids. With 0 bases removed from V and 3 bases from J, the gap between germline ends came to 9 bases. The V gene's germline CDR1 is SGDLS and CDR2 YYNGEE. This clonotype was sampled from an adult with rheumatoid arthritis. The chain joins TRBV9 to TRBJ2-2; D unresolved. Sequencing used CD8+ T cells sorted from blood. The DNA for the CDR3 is TGTGCCAGCAGCGTAGGTGGCGCCGACACCGGGGAGCTGTTTTTT. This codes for CASSVGGADTGELFF.